Below, one T cell receptor beta chain is given with its context. Its specificity is unknown. This sample stems from a study of cytomegalovirus exposure and HLA in healthy donors. PCR was performed using 60 Vbeta and 13 Jbeta primers. Libraries were prepared by immunoSEQ multiplex PCR; TCRdb keeps only in-frame clonotypes and omits some of them. The table lists about 120,000 clones, around 76% of them singletons. The V gene's germline CDR1 is SGHVS and CDR2 FNYEAQ. V gave up 9 bases and J gave up 0 bases; unmatched junction bases: 11. The CDR3 sequence is 16 residues long. The study, taken as a whole, reports: Fewer N-insertions than the roughly 650-donor mean were reportedly shown by an Asian-associated ancestry cluster in a later analysis.

V and J are TRBV7-6 and TRBJ2-7; 10 bases are shared with TRBD2. The TCR originated in a man in his forties or fifties in good health and CMV-seropositive. What was sequenced was PBMCs. CDR3 DNA: TGTGCCAGTCCGAGGACTAGCGGTTTGAGCTCCTACGAGCAGTACTTC. It yields the protein CASPRTSGLSSYEQYF.